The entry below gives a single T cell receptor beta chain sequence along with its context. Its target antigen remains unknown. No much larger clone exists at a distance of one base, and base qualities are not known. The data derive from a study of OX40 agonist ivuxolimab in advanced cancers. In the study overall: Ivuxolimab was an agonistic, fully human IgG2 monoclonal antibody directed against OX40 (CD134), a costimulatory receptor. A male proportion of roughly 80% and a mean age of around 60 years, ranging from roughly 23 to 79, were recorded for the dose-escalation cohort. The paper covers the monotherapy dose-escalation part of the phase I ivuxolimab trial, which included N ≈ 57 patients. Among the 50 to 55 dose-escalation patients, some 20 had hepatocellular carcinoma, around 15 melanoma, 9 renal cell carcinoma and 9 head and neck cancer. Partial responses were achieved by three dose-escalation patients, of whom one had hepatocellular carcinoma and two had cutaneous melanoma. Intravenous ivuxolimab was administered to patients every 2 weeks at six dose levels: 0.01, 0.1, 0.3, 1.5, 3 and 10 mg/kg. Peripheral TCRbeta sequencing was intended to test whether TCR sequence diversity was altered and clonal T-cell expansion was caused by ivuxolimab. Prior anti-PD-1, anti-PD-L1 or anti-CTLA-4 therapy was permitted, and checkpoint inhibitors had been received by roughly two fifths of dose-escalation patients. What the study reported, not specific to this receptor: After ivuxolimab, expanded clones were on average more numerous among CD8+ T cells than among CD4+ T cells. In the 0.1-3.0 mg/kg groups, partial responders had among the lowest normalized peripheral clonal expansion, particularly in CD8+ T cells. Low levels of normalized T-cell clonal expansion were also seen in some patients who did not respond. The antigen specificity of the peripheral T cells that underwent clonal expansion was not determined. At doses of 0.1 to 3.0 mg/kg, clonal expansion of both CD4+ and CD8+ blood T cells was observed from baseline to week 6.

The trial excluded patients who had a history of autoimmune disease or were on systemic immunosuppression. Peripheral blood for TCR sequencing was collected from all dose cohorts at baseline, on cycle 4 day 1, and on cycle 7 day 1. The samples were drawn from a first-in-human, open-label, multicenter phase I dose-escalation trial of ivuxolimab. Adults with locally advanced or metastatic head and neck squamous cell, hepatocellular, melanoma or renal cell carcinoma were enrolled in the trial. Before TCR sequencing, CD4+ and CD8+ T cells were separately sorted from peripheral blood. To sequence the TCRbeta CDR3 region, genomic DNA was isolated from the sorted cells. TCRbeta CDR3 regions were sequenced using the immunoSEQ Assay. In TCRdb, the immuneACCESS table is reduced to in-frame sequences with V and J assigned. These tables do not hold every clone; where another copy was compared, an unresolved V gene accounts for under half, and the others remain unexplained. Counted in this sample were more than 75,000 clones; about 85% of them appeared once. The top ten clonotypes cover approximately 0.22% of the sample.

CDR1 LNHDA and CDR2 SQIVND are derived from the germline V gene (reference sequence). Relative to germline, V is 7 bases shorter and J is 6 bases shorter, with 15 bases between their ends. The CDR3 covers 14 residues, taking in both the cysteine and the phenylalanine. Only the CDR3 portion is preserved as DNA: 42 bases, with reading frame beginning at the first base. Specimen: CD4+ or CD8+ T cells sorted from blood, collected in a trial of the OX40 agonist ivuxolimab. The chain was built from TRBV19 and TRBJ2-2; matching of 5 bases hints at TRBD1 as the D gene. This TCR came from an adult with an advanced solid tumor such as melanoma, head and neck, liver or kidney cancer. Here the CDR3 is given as CASKRSGWPGELFF. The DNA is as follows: TGTGCCAGTAAGAGGTCAGGGTGGCCCGGGGAGCTGTTTTTT. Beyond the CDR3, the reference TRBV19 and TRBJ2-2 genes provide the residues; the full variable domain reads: DGGITQSPKYLFRKEGQNVTLSCEQNLNHDAMYWYRQDPGQGLRLIYYSQIVNDFQKGDIAEGYSVSREKKESFPLTVTSAQKNPTAFYLCASKRSGWPGELFFGEGSRLTVL.